Each of the 20 T cell receptor beta chains below was sequenced from the same sample in a study of cytomegalovirus exposure and HLA in healthy donors. Assay: immunoSEQ multiplex PCR; the TCRdb copy retains only in-frame clones and omits some. The data contain about 150,000 clones, 70% to 90% of them singletons. The sample consisted of PBMCs. The receptors were gathered from a man between 18 and 29 years old in good health and CMV-seropositive.

The chain joins TRBV25-1 to TRBJ2-4, with 8 bases identical to TRBD1. The CDR3 consists of 14 residues. The ends lost 2 bases at V and 8 bases at J; junction bases unmatched: 5. CDR1 is MGHDK, CDR2 SYGVNS, per germline. In DNA form, the CDR3 reads TGTGCCAGCAGTGAAGTAGGACAGGGATACATTCAGTACTTC. It specifies CASSEVGQGYIQYF.

The chain links TRBV11-1 to TRBJ2-5; possibly TRBD1 for D (6 bases). This CDR3 has 14 amino acids. Trimming shortened V by 5 bases and J by 5 bases, and 15 bases separated the two germline ends. Per the germline V gene, CDR1 is SGHAT and CDR2 is FQDESV (reference sequence). The CDR3 region is CASSPGGASETQYF. CDR3 nucleotide sequence: TGTGCCAGCAGCCCTGGGGGCGCCAGTGAGACCCAGTACTTC.

The CDR3 sequence: CASTTRENSGNTIYF. The CDR3 region has the DNA TGTGCCAGCACCACCCGGGAAAACTCTGGAAACACCATATATTTT. The chain employs TRBV18 and TRBJ1-3; D not resolved. This CDR3 has 15 residues. Germline-derived CDR1 and CDR2 are KGHSH and LQKENI. V was clipped by 8 bases and J by 0 bases, with 14 bases between them. Drawing the rest from reference TRBV18 and TRBJ1-3, the complete variable domain is NAGVMQNPRHLVRRRGQEARLRCSPMKGHSHVYWYRQLPEEGLKFMVYLQKENIIDESGMPKERFSAEFPKEGPSILRIQQVVRGDSAAYFCASTTRENSGNTIYFGEGSWLTVV.

The chain joins TRBV14 to TRBJ2-1; a possible D gene is TRBD2 (6 bases). The CDR3 is 15 residues long. Trimming stripped 0 bases from V and 10 bases from J, with 16 bases between. Per the germline V gene, CDR1 is SGHDN and CDR2 is FVKESK. The CDR3 loop reads CASSQDARRGAEQFF. The CDR3, as DNA: TGTGCCAGCAGCCAAGACGCCCGACGCGGGGCAGAGCAGTTCTTC. The full variable domain, rest sourced from reference TRBV14 and TRBJ2-1, is EAGVTQFPSHSVIEKGQTVTLRCDPISGHDNLYWYRRVMGKEIKFLLHFVKESKQDESGMPNNRFLAERTGGTYSTLKVQPAELEDSGVYFCASSQDARRGAEQFFGPGTRLTVL.

This chain links TRBV6-1 with TRBJ1-5; possible D gene TRBD1, 5 bases. With 7 bases removed from V and 6 bases from J, the gap between germline ends came to 13 bases. This CDR3 contains 13 residues. Looked up from germline, CDR1 is MNHNS and CDR2 is SASEGT. CDR3 in amino acids: CASMFGGSQPQHF. CDR3 sequence (DNA): TGTGCCAGCATGTTCGGGGGGAGTCAGCCCCAGCATTTT.

The chain couples TRBV7-2 to TRBJ1-3; TRBD1 matches 10 bases. Germline loops: CDR1 SGHTA, CDR2 FQGNSA. This CDR3 has 16 residues. With 1 base clipped from V and 4 bases from J, the junction kept 4 bases outside the gene matches. CDR3 amino acids: CASSLVGTGVGNTIYF. CDR3 DNA: TGTGCCAGCAGCTTAGTTGGGACAGGGGTGGGAAACACCATATATTTT.

The V gene is TRBV19, the J gene TRBJ2-7, with D maybe TRBD2 (5 bases). The germline V gene encodes CDR1 LNHDA and CDR2 SQIVND (reference sequence). V was trimmed by 5 bases and J by 2 bases, leaving 16 bases between them. This CDR3 region has 15 residues. This CDR3 reads CASSPRGRTAYEQYF. CDR3 bases: TGTGCCAGTAGTCCCCGAGGGCGGACGGCCTACGAGCAGTACTTC.

The genes are TRBV9 and TRBJ2-1, with D perhaps matching TRBD2 (6 bases). The CDR3 has 12 amino acids. V gave up 0 bases and J gave up 10 bases, with 8 bases separating them. The germline V gene encodes CDR1 SGDLS and CDR2 YYNGEE. This chain's CDR3 is CASSVAAGEQFF. The CDR3 coding sequence is TGTGCCAGCAGCGTAGCAGCGGGCGAGCAGTTCTTC.

This clone has a single count. CDR3 in amino acids: CASSIGGGWDTQYF. The CDR3 region has the DNA TGTGCCAGCAGCATTGGGGGGGGTTGGGATACGCAGTATTTT. The chain carries TRBV11-2 and TRBJ2-3; 7 bases fit TRBD2. Per germline, CDR1 SGHAT and CDR2 FQNNGV. The junction had 8 bases not matched to a gene; V was cut back by 5 bases and J by 6 bases. The CDR3 spans 14 residues.

In this sample, this clone turned up once. This chain joins TRBV7-8 and TRBJ2-6; the match to TRBD1 covers 7 bases. The CDR3 totals 17 residues. V lost 5 bases to trimming and J lost 1 base; unmatched junction nucleotides: 8. The germline gives CDR1 SGHVS, CDR2 FQNEAQ. This chain's CDR3 is CASSADRFVSGANVLTF. The CDR3 DNA reads TGTGCCAGCAGCGCGGACAGGTTCGTGTCTGGGGCCAACGTCCTGACTTTC.

The chain joins TRBV7-9 to TRBJ1-1, with a tentative D call TRBD1 (6 bases). Trimming took off 2 bases at V and 2 bases at J, with 9 bases between the two ends. Germline assignment: CDR1 SEHNR and CDR2 FQNEAQ (reference sequence). CDR3 length: 14 amino acids. CDR3: CASSLTGRNTEAFF. The CDR3 region has the DNA TGTGCCAGCAGCTTAACAGGGAGAAACACTGAAGCTTTCTTT.

The chain has TRBV6-6 and TRBJ1-2; D uncertain. Germline CDR1 MNHNY, CDR2 SVGAGI (reference sequence). The CDR3 covers 13 residues. Trimming pared 7 bases from V and 0 bases from J, leaving 9 bases between. The CDR3 nucleotides are TGTGCCAGCAACGGTGTGTCTAACTATGGCTACACCTTC. Its translation is CASNGVSNYGYTF.

The chain employs TRBV29-1 and TRBJ2-5, with TRBD2 identical over 7 bases. Germline trimming cut 3 bases from V and 5 bases from J; bases unmatched to any gene: 3. Germline CDR1 and CDR2: SQVTM and ANQGSEA. This CDR3 comprises 12 residues. CDR3 in amino acids: CSVEGGDETQYF. CDR3 DNA: TGCAGCGTTGAGGGAGGGGATGAGACCCAGTACTTC.

The chain employs TRBV5-1 and TRBJ2-7; 10 bases fit TRBD2. Trimming at V came to 4 bases and at J to 6 bases, leaving 25 bases not matched to a gene. There are 20 residues in the CDR3. Germline V gene sequence: CDR1 SGHRS, CDR2 YFSETQ. This CDR3 is CASSTGTSEYPRGREPEQYF. The CDR3, as DNA: TGCGCCAGCAGCACGGGGACTAGCGAATACCCCAGGGGGAGAGAACCCGAGCAGTACTTC.

This clone showed up just a few times. The rearrangement uses TRBV19 and TRBJ1-2; TRBD1 is a possible D gene (6 bases). CDR1 and CDR2 (germline): LNHDA, SQIVND (reference sequence). The ends were cut back, 3 bases at V and 2 bases at J, with 13 bases in the middle. The CDR3 extends over 15 amino acids. The DNA of the CDR3 is TGTGCCAGTAGTATCCCGACAGGACCGAACTATGGCTACACCTTC. Protein product: CASSIPTGPNYGYTF.

The CDR3 DNA is TGTGCCTGGGGACTAGCGATAAACGCAGATACGCAGTATTTT. Protein: CAWGLAINADTQYF. This chain links TRBV30 with TRBJ2-3, with 9 nucleotides matching TRBD2. Trimming at V came to 5 bases and at J to 4 bases, leaving 7 bases not matched to a gene. CDR3 length equals 14 residues. The germline V gene encodes CDR1 GTSNPN and CDR2 SVGIG (reference sequence).

The CDR3 here is CASGLSPQGASGEQYF. The CDR3 DNA reads as TGTGCTAGTGGTTTGAGTCCCCAGGGGGCATCGGGAGAGCAGTACTTC. This sequence joins TRBV12-5 and TRBJ2-7; TRBD1 agrees at 8 bases. Germline assignment: CDR1 LGHNT and CDR2 FRNRAP. V dropped 2 bases and J dropped 7; count of bases not matched to a gene: 13. The CDR3 is made up of 16 amino acids.

The chain has TRBV13 and TRBJ2-3, with a possible D match to TRBD2 (5 bases). Germline loops: CDR1 PRHDT, CDR2 FYEKMQ (reference sequence). CDR3 length equals 17 residues. V was cut by 7 bases and J by 6 bases, with 26 bases left in between. CDR3 sequence reads: CASTVSRRARMADTQYF. CDR3 coding DNA: TGTGCCAGCACGGTATCCCGGCGGGCCAGAATGGCGGATACGCAGTATTTT.

The genes are TRBV9 and TRBJ2-3; the match to TRBD2 covers 12 bases. The J segment lost 2 bases and the V segment lost 3 bases, leaving 4 bases of the junction unmatched. Germline CDR1 is SGDLS and CDR2 is YYNGEE. The CDR3 loop spans 16 amino acids. The CDR3: CASSGLAGVTTDTQYF. The CDR3 DNA follows: TGTGCCAGCAGCGGACTAGCGGGAGTTACCACAGATACGCAGTATTTT.

This sequence joins TRBV7-8 and TRBJ1-1; TRBD1 aligns across 8 bases. CDR1 is SGHVS and CDR2 is FQNEAQ in the germline V gene. The CDR3 spans 15 residues. Unmatched junction bases numbered 10, after V lost 6 bases and J lost 4 bases. CDR3 bases: TGTGCCAGCAGTTCGCCCCAGGGGGCGGGCACTGAAGCTTTCTTT. It specifies CASSSPQGAGTEAFF. Filled out from reference TRBV7-8 and TRBJ1-1, the complete variable domain reads GAGVSQSPRYKVAKRGQDVALRCDPISGHVSLFWYQQALGQGPEFLTYFQNEAQLDKSGLPSDRFFAERPEGSVSTLKIQRTQQEDSAVYLCASSSPQGAGTEAFFGQGTRLTVV.